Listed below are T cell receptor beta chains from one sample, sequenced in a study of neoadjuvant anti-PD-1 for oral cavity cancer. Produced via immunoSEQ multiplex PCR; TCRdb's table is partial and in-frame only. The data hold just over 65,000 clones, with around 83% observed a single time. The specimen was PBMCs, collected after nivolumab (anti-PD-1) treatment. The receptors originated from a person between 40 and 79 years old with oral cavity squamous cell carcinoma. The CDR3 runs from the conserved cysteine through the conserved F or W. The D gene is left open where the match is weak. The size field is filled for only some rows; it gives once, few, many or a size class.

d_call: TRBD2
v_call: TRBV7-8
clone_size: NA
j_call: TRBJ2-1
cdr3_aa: CASSSSGRLYNEQFF
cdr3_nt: TGTGCCAGCAGCTCTAGCGGGAGGCTTTACAATGAGCAGTTCTTC

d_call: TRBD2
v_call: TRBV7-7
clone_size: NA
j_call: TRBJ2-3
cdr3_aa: CASSPSGASTDTQYF
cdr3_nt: TGTGCTAGCAGCCCTAGCGGGGCGAGCACAGATACGCAGTATTTT

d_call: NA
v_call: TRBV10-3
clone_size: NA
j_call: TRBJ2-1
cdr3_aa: CAISEIDSSSYNEQFF
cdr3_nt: TGTGCCATCAGTGAGATAGACAGTTCTTCCTACAATGAGCAGTTCTTC

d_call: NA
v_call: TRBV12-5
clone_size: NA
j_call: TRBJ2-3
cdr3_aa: CASGRGQWAGDTQYF
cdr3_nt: TGTGCTAGTGGTCGGGGGCAATGGGCGGGAGATACGCAGTATTTT

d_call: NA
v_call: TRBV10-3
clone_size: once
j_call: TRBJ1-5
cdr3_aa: CAIRGAGSNQPQHF
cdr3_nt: TGTGCCATCAGGGGGGCGGGAAGCAATCAGCCCCAGCATTTT

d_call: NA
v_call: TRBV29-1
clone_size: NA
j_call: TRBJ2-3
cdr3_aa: CSVEAGVRPDTQYF
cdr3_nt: TGCAGCGTTGAGGCAGGGGTCCGTCCAGATACGCAGTATTTT

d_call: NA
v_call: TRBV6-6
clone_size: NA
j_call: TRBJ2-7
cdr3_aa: CASTLGGEQYF
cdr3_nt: TGTGCCAGCACCCTAGGGGGCGAGCAGTACTTC

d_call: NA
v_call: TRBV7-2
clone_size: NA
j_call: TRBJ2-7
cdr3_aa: CASSLDGTGRGFEQYF
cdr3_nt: TGTGCCAGCAGCTTAGACGGGACGGGGCGGGGTTTCGAGCAGTACTTC

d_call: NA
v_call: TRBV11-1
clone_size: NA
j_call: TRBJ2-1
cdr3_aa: CASSPDSSSYNEQFF
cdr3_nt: TGTGCCAGCAGCCCTGACTCGAGCTCCTACAATGAGCAGTTCTTC

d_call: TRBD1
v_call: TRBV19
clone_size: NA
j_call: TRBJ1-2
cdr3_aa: CASSITGDDYGYTF
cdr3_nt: TGTGCCAGTAGTATCACAGGGGACGACTATGGCTACACCTTC

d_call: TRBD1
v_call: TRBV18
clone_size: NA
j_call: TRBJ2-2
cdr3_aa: CASSPGQGVMNTGELFF
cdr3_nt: TGTGCCAGCTCACCGGGACAGGGGGTGATGAACACCGGGGAGCTGTTTTTT

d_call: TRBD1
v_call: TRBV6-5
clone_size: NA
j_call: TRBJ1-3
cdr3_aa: CASSPTGGNTIYF
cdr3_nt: TGTGCCAGCAGCCCGACAGGGGGCAACACCATATATTTT

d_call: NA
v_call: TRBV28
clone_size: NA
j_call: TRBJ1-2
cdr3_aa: CASSSTWTSSSPYTF
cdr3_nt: TGTGCCAGCAGTTCCACATGGACGTCGTCGTCCCCTTACACCTTC

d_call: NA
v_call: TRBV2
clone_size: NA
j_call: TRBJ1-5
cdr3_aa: CASGQGLPGQPQHF
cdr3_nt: TGTGCCAGCGGTCAAGGACTTCCTGGGCAGCCCCAGCATTTT

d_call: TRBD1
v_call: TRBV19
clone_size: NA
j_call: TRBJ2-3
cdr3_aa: CASSIAGTGGSDTQYF
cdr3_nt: TGTGCCAGTAGTATTGCGGGGACAGGGGGCTCAGATACGCAGTATTTT

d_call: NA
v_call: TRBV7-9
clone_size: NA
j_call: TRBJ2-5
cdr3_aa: CASSRPQGRETQYF
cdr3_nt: TGTGCCAGCAGCCGCCCCCAGGGAAGAGAGACCCAGTACTTC

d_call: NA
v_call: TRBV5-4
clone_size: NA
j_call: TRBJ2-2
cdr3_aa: CASSYSERQSGELFF
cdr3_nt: TGTGCCAGCAGCTATTCGGAAAGACAAAGCGGGGAGCTGTTTTTT

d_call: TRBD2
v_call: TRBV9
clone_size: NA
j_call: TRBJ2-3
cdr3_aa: CASSAGLAETTDTQYF
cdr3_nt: TGTGCCAGCAGCGCGGGACTAGCGGAGACCACAGATACGCAGTATTTT

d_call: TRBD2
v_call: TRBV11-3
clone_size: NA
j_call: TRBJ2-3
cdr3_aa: CASSLGEGRLNLNTDTQYF
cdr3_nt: TGTGCCAGCAGCTTAGGGGAGGGCCGACTAAACCTTAACACAGATACGCAGTATTTT

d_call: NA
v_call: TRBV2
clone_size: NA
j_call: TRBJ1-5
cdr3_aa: CASSGQANQPQHF
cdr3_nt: TGTGCCAGCAGTGGACAGGCTAATCAGCCCCAGCATTTT

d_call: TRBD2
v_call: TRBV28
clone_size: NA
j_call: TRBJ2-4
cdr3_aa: CASSSPSLAGNIQYF
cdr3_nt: TGTGCCAGCAGTTCACCCTCACTAGCGGGAAACATTCAGTACTTC

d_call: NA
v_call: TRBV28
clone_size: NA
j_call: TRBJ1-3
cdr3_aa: CASRSTQGYRSSGNTIYF
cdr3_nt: TGTGCCAGCAGATCAACCCAGGGCTACAGAAGCTCTGGAAACACCATATATTTT

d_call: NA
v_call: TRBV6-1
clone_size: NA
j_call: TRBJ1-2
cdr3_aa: CASSRGSGYGYTF
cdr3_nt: TGTGCCAGCTCACGGGGCAGTGGCTATGGCTACACCTTC

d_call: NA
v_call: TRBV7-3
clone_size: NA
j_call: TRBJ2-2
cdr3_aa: CASSSRRQTNTGELFF
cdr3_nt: TGTGCCAGCAGCTCCAGGAGACAAACGAACACCGGGGAGCTGTTTTTT

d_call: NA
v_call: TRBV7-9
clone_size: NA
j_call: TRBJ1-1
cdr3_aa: CASSRQWAEAFF
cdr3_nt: TGTGCCAGCAGCAGACAGTGGGCTGAAGCTTTCTTT

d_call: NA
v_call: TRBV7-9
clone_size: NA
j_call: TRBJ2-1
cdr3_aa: CASSPPRTAYNEQFF
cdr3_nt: TGTGCCAGCAGCCCCCCGCGCACAGCCTACAATGAGCAGTTCTTC

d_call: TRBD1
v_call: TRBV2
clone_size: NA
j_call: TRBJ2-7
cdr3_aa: CASSFPQGAREQYF
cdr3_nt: TGTGCCAGCAGTTTCCCACAGGGGGCTCGCGAGCAGTACTTC

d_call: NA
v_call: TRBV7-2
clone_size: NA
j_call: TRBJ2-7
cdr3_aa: CASSPRGGEQYF
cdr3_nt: TGTGCCAGCAGCCCTCGAGGGGGCGAGCAGTACTTC

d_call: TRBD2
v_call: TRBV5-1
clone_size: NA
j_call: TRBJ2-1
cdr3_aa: CASSLGTLLAGAYNEQFF
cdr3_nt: TGCGCCAGCAGCTTGGGGACCCTTCTAGCGGGAGCGTACAATGAGCAGTTCTTC

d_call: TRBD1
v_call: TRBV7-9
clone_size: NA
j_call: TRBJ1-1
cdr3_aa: CASSLEQGRPEAFF
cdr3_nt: TGTGCCAGCAGCTTGGAACAGGGGAGACCTGAAGCTTTCTTT

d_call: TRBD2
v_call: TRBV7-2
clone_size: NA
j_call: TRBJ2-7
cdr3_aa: CASSIRLAGDEQYF
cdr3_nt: TGTGCCAGCAGCATCCGACTAGCGGGAGACGAGCAGTACTTC

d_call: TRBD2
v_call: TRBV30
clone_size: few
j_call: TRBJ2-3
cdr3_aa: CAWSAGLEPDTQYF
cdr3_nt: TGTGCCTGGAGTGCTGGACTAGAACCAGATACGCAGTATTTT

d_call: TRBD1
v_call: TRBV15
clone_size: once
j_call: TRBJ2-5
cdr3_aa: CATSRGAGTGQGTQYF
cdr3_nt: TGTGCCACCAGCAGAGGCGCCGGGACAGGGCAAGGGACCCAGTACTTC

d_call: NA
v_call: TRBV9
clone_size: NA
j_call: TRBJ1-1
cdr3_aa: CASSRDTTEAFF
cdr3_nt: TGTGCCAGCAGCAGGGACACGACTGAAGCTTTCTTT

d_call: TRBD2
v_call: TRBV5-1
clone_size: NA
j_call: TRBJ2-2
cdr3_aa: CASSFGPGGLFF
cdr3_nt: TGCGCCAGCAGTTTTGGACCGGGGGGGCTGTTTTTT

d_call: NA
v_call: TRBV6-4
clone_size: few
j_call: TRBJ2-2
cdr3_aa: CASRIDSTGELFF
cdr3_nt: TGTGCCAGCAGAATTGACAGCACCGGGGAGCTGTTTTTT

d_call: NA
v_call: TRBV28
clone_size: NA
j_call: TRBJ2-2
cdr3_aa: CASRPQGGTGELFF
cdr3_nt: TGTGCCAGCAGGCCACAGGGTGGCACCGGGGAGCTGTTTTTT

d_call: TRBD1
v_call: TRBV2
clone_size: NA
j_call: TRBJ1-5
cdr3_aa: CASSAGQINQPQHF
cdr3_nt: TGTGCCAGCAGTGCGGGACAGATCAATCAGCCCCAGCATTTT

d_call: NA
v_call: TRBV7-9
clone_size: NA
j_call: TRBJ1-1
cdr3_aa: CASSFENTEAFF
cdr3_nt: TGTGCCAGCAGCTTCGAGAACACTGAAGCTTTCTTT

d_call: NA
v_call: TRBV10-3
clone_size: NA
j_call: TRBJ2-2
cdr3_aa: CAISESSPSVSSRTGELFF
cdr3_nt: TGTGCCATCAGTGAGTCTTCCCCTAGCGTGTCAAGCCGGACCGGGGAGCTGTTTTTT

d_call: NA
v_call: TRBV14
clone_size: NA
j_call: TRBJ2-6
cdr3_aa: CASSQIGQGSAGANVLTF
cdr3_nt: TGTGCCAGCAGCCAAATAGGGCAGGGGAGTGCTGGGGCCAACGTCCTGACTTTC

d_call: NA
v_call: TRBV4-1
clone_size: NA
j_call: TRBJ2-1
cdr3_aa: CASSQAGLDNEQFF
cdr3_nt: TGCGCCAGCAGCCAAGCGGGACTTGACAATGAGCAGTTCTTC